This TCR beta chain was found in a study of blood T cell repertoires in COVID-19. Study information: Samples of COVID-19 (acute and convalescent) were obtained from the United States, Italy and Spain. The analysed material was cDNA or gDNA that came from T cells, B-cell-depleted T cells, or PBMCs.

CDR3 length: 14 amino acids. Germline CDR1 ENHRY, CDR2 SYGVKD. V was pared by 5 bases and J by 5 bases, with 7 bases of the junction left unmatched. Participants were aged about 18 to 100 years from about two dozen US areas. Original analysis: Quantification of nucleated cells was approximated via reference gene primer amplification. The repertoire was sequenced with immunoSEQ multiplex PCR; TCRdb's copy has only in-frame clones and lacks some. V, J and clone size are those of that table, while D and trimming were read from the DNA. Of a few hundred thousand clones listed, approximately 90% are singletons.

The chain couples TRBV10-3 to TRBJ2-3; TRBD1 aligns across 7 bases. Sequenced sample: PBMCs or T cells enriched from blood (not recorded which). The TCR sequence derives from a woman aged 60-70 years who had recovered from COVID-19. This chain's CDR3 is CAISRQGFGDTQYF. As DNA, the CDR3 is TGTGCCATCAGTCGACAGGGCTTCGGAGATACGCAGTATTTT.